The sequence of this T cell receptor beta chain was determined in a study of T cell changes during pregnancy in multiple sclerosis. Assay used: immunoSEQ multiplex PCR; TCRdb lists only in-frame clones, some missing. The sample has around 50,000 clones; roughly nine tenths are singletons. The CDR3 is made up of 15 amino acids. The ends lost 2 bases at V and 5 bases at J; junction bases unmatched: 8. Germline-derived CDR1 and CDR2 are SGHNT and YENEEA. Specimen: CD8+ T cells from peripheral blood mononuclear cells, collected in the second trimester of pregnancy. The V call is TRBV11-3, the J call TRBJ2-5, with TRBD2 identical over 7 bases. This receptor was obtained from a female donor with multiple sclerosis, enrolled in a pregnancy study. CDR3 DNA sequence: TGTGCCAGCAGCTTAAATACCGGGAGGAACGAGACCCAGTACTTC. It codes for CASSLNTGRNETQYF.